This entry lists 8 T cell receptor beta chains sequenced from one sample in a study of cytomegalovirus exposure and HLA in healthy donors. 60 Vbeta and 13 Jbeta primers were used in PCR. TCRdb's copy holds only in-frame clones and misses some; the assay was immunoSEQ multiplex PCR. The table records around 100,000 clones, 79% of them present only once. Sample: PBMCs. The receptor source for this set is a woman younger than 35 in good health and CMV-seropositive.

Comments on this clone: Other DNA sequences within the sample encode an identical CDR3. The J gene is TRBJ2-6, the V gene TRBV18; D gene unclear. The CDR3 consists of 15 residues. Trimming removed 3 bases at V and 0 bases at J, with 6 bases between. Germline V gene data show CDR1 as KGHSH and CDR2 as LQKENI. The CDR3 is CASSPLNSGANVLTF. In DNA form, the CDR3 reads TGTGCCAGCTCACCCCTAAACTCTGGGGCCAACGTCCTGACTTTC. The whole variable domain, remainder taken from reference TRBV18 and TRBJ2-6, is NAGVMQNPRHLVRRRGQEARLRCSPMKGHSHVYWYRQLPEEGLKFMVYLQKENIIDESGMPKERFSAEFPKEGPSILRIQQVVRGDSAAYFCASSPLNSGANVLTFGAGSRLTVL.

In its sample, this clone was seen once. V usage is TRBV5-1 and J usage is TRBJ1-3, with D maybe TRBD1 (6 bases). This CDR3 region has 18 residues. Germline CDR1 and CDR2: SGHRS and YFSETQ. The V gene lost 0 bases and the J gene lost 3 bases, with 19 bases spanning the gap. CDR3 region: CASSLAYGRAGDGNTIYF. The CDR3 DNA follows: TGCGCCAGCAGCTTGGCCTATGGAAGGGCAGGGGATGGAAACACCATATATTTT.

As for this clone: At one of its ends the junction is not consistent with the germline gene, which may arise from a read error. The J gene is TRBJ1-5, the V gene TRBV7-9; 8 bases are shared with TRBD1. The CDR3 is made up of 17 amino acids. Germline lookup yields CDR1 SEHNR and CDR2 FQNEAQ (reference sequence). The DNA for the CDR3 is TGTTCCAGCAGCCGAATTAGCGGACAGGGAAAAGATCAGCCCCAGCATTTT. Encoded protein: CSSSRISGQGKDQPQHF.

The chain is built from TRBV2 and TRBJ2-1; the match to TRBD2 covers 10 bases. Germline CDR1 reads SNHLY; CDR2 reads FYNNEI. V was clipped by 8 bases and J by 9 bases; unmatched bases: 7. This CDR3 region has 13 residues. The CDR3 coding sequence is TGTGCCAGCGGGCTAGCGGGAGAAGTTGAGCAGTTCTTC. This encodes CASGLAGEVEQFF.

V gene TRBV4-1 combines with J gene TRBJ2-4; 7 bases are shared with TRBD1. CDR1 MGHRA and CDR2 YSYEKL come from the germline V gene. The trim removed 4 bases at V and 2 bases at J, leaving 11 bases unmatched. The CDR3 has 17 amino acids. The CDR3 is CASSRGLAGGSKNIQYF. In DNA, the CDR3 is TGCGCCAGCAGCCGAGGTCTGGCAGGGGGATCCAAAAACATTCAGTACTTC.

This chain connects TRBV5-6 to TRBJ1-5; 8 bases are a match to TRBD1. V lost 4 bases to trimming and J lost 2 bases; unmatched junction nucleotides: 8. Germline-derived CDR1 and CDR2 are SGHDT and YYEEEE. The CDR3 runs 16 residues. CDR3 region: CASSQTGQGGNQPQHF. The CDR3 DNA is TGTGCCAGCAGCCAAACAGGACAGGGTGGCAATCAGCCCCAGCATTTT.

The chain is built from TRBV2 and TRBJ2-2, with a tentative D call TRBD1 (6 bases). The CDR3 consists of 16 residues. V dropped 6 bases and J dropped 4 bases, with 18 bases sitting between them. Per germline, CDR1 SNHLY and CDR2 FYNNEI. The CDR3 sequence is CASRSRPWGRTGELFF. As DNA, the CDR3 is TGTGCCAGCAGATCCCGCCCGTGGGGGCGCACCGGGGAGCTGTTTTTT.

The CDR3 DNA is TGTGCCAGCAGTGAAGGACTAGCGGGGCACTACGAGCAGTACTTC. Its protein is CASSEGLAGHYEQYF. The chain uses TRBV2 and TRBJ2-7, with TRBD2 matching 11 bases. CDR1 and CDR2 from the germline V gene are SNHLY and FYNNEI. V was pared by 1 base and J by 3 bases, with 2 bases of the junction left unmatched. The CDR3 loop spans 15 amino acids.